These 6 T cell receptor beta chains were sequenced from one sample in a study of identical twins. TCRdb redid the calling of the 5' RACE reads with MiXCR, one entry per CDR3 protein. The sample has about 340,000 distinct CDR3 sequences, about 12% seen once. This sample was also put to use in a study of yellow fever vaccine responses in identical twins.

The source material was CD8+ T cells sorted from blood. The receptors were gathered from a woman between 18 and 29 years old in good health.

The chain recombines TRBV28 with TRBJ1-5; 10 positions agree with TRBD1. This CDR3 is built from 16 residues. V shed 3 bases, J shed 2 bases, and the junction held 4 bases outside the gene matches. CDR1 and CDR2 from the germline V gene are MDHEN and SYDVKM. The CDR3 DNA sequence: TGTGCCAGCAGTTTCCGGGACAGGGGTCGCAATCAGCCCCAGCATTTT. Translated: CASSFRDRGRNQPQHF.

The chain combines TRBV27 with TRBJ1-2; no clear D. V lost 6 bases to trimming and J lost 6 bases, with 14 bases between them. The CDR3 extends over 13 amino acids. Looked up from germline, CDR1 is MNHEY and CDR2 is SMNVEV (reference sequence). The CDR3 is CASREGSGNGYTF. In DNA form, the CDR3 reads TGTGCCAGCAGGGAGGGATCCGGAAATGGCTACACCTTC.

This clonotype came up a few times. The chain couples TRBV7-8 to TRBJ1-2; 9 bases map to TRBD1. The CDR3 sequence is 15 residues long. Germline CDR1 reads SGHVS; CDR2 reads FQNEAQ. V was pared by 2 bases and J by 4 bases, with 5 bases of the junction left unmatched. The CDR3 protein is CASSLSDRGGYGYTF. Written as DNA, the CDR3 is TGTGCCAGCAGCTTATCGGACAGGGGAGGCTATGGCTACACCTTC.

The chain has TRBV4-1 and TRBJ2-7, with D perhaps being TRBD1 or TRBD2 (6 bases each). CDR3 length: 13 residues. CDR1 is MGHRA and CDR2 is YSYEKL in the germline V gene. Trimming left V 8 bases short and J 5 bases short, with 16 bases between. CDR3 sequence: CASQGGRGDEQYF. In DNA form, the CDR3 reads TGCGCCAGCCAAGGGGGGAGAGGTGACGAGCAGTACTTC.

This clonotype turned up a few times. The chain combines TRBV5-1 with TRBJ1-2; 7 bases are a match to TRBD1. V lost 0 bases to trimming and J lost 5 bases; unmatched junction nucleotides: 10. In germline, CDR1 is SGHRS, CDR2 YFSETQ. The CDR3 length is 16 residues. CDR3 protein: CASSLALWRGPYGYTF. CDR3 in DNA: TGCGCCAGCAGCTTGGCCTTATGGAGGGGGCCTTATGGCTACACCTTC. Full variable domain (remainder filled in from reference TRBV5-1 and TRBJ1-2): KAGVTQTPRYLIKTRGQQVTLSCSPISGHRSVSWYQQTPGQGLQFLFEYFSETQRNKGNFPGRFSGRQFSNSRSEMNVSTLELGDSALYLCASSLALWRGPYGYTFGSGTRLTVV.

This chain links TRBV20-1 with TRBJ2-7, with 7 bases matching TRBD2. From germline, CDR1 is DFQATT and CDR2 SNEGSKA (reference sequence). This CDR3 comprises 14 residues. With V trimmed by 5 bases and J by 5 bases, 12 bases remained unmatched. The CDR3 coding sequence is TGCAGTGCTGGGCTTGCGGGGAGGGCCAACGAGCAGTACTTC. Protein product: CSAGLAGRANEQYF.